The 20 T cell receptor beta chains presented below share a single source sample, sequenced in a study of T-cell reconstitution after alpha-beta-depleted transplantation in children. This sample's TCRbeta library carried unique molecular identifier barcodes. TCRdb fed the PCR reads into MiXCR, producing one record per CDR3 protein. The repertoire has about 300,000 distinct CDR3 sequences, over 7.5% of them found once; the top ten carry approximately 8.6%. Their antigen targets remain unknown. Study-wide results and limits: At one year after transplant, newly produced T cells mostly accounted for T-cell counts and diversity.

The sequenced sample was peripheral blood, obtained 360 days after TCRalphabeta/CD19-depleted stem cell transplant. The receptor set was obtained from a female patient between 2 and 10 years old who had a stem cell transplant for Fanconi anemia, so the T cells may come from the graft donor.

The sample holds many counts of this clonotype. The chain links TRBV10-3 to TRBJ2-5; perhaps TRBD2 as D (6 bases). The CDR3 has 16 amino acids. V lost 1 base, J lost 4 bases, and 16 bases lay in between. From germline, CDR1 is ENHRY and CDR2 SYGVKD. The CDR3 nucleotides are TGTGCCATCAGTGAGTTGAAGTCGGGGGTAGCAGAGACCCAGTACTTC. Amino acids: CAISELKSGVAETQYF.

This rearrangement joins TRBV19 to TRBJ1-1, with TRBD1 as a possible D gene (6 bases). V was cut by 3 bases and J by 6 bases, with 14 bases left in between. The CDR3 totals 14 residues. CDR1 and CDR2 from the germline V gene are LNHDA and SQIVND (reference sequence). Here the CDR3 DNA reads TGTGCCAGTAGTATTTTCGGGGGCTCCCCTGAAGCTTTCTTT. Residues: CASSIFGGSPEAFF.

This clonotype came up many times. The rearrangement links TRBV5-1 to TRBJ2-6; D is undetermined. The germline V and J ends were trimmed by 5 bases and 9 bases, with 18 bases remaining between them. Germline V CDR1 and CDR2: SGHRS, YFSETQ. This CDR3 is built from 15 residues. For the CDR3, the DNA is TGCGCCAGCAGTCTGGCTGGGCGTAACGACAACGTCCTGACTTTC. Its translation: CASSLAGRNDNVLTF.

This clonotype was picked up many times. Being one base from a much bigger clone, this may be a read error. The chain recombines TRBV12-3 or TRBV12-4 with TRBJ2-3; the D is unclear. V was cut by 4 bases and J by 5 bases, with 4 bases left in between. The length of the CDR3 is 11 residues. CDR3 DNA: TGTGCCAGCAGTTGGGGAGATACGCAGTATTTT. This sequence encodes CASSWGDTQYF.

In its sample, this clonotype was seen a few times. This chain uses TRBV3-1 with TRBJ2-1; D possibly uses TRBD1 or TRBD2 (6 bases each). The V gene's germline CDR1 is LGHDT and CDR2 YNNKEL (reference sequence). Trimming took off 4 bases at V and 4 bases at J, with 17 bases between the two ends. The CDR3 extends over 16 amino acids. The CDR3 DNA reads TGTGCCAGCAGCCCCGGGGGCGGTATAGGTTACAATGAGCAGTTCTTC. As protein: CASSPGGGIGYNEQFF.

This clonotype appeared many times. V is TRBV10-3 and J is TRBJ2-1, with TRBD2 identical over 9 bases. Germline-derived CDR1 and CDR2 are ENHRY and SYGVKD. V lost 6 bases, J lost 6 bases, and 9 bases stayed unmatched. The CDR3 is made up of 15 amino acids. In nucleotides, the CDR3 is TGTGCCATCAGCATAGCGGGAGTTTTCATCAATGAGCAGTTCTTC. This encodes CAISIAGVFINEQFF.

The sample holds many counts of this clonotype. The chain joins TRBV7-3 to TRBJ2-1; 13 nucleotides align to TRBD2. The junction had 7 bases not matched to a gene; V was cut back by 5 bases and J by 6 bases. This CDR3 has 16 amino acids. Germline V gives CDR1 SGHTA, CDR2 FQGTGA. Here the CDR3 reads CASSLLAGGVFNEQFF. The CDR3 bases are TGTGCCAGCAGCCTACTAGCGGGAGGGGTGTTCAATGAGCAGTTCTTC.

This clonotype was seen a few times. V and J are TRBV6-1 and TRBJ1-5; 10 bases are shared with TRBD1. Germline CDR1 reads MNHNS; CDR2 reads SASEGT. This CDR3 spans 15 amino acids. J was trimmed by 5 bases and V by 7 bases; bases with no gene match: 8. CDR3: CASTSGTGAHQPQHF. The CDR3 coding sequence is TGTGCCAGCACCTCCGGGACAGGGGCTCATCAGCCCCAGCATTTT.

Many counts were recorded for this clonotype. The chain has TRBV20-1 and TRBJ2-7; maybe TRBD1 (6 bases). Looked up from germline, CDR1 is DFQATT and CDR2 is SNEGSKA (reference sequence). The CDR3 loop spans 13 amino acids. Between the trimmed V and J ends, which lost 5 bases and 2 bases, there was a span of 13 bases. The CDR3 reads CSAPLQGAYEQYF. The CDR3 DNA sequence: TGCAGTGCTCCTCTACAGGGCGCCTACGAGCAGTACTTC.

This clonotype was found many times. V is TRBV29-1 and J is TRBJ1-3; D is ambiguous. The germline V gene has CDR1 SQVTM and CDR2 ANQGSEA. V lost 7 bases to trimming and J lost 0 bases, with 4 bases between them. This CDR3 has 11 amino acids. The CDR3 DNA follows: TGCAGCGCGGACTCTGGAAACACCATATATTTT. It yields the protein CSADSGNTIYF.

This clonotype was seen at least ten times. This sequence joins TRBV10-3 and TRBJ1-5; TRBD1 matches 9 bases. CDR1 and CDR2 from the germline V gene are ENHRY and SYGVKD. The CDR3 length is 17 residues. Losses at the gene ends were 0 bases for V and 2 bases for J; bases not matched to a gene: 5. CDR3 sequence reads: CAISESGGQGGNQPQHF. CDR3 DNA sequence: TGTGCCATCAGTGAGTCTGGGGGACAGGGTGGCAATCAGCCCCAGCATTTT.

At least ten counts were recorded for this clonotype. CDR3: CASKTENTDTQYF. CDR3 sequence (DNA): TGTGCCAGCAAGACGGAGAACACAGATACGCAGTATTTT. The chain is built from TRBV6-1 and TRBJ2-3; no clear D gene. Per the germline V gene, CDR1 is MNHNS and CDR2 is SASEGT. This CDR3 is 13 amino acids long. The ends were cut back, 7 bases at V and 2 bases at J, with 10 bases in the middle.

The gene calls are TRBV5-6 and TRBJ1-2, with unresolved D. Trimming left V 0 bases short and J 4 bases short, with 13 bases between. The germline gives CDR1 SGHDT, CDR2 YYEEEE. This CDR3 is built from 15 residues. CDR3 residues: CASSLVTAASYGYTF. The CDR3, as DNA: TGTGCCAGCAGCTTGGTGACCGCCGCCTCCTATGGCTACACCTTC.

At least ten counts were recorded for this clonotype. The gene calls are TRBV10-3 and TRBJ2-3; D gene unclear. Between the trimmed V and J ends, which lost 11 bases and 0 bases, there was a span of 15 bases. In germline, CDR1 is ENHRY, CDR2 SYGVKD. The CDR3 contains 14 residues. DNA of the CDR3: TGTGCCCCCAAATCACCTATAAGCACAGATACGCAGTATTTT. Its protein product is CAPKSPISTDTQYF.

In DNA, the CDR3 is TGTGCCAGCATCCCAGCCAGTAACAGCTATGGCTACACCTTC. Translating it yields CASIPASNSYGYTF. The genes are TRBV28 and TRBJ1-2, with unresolved D. Germline-derived CDR1 and CDR2 are MDHEN and SYDVKM. CDR3 size: 14 residues. V was cut by 7 bases and J by 4 bases, with 16 bases left in between.

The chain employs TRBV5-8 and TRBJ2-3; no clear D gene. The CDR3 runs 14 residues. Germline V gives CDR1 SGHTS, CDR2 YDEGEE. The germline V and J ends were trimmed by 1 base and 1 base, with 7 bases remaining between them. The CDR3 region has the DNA TGTGCCAGCAGCTTGACGCAGGGCACAGATACGCAGTATTTT. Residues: CASSLTQGTDTQYF.

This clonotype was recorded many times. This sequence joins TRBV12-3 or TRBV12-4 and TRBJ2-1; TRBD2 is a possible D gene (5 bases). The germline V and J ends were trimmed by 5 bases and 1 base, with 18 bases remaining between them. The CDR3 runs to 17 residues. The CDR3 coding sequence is TGTGCCAGCAGTCAACGTATCGGGGTCCCTTCCTACAATGAGCAGTTCTTC. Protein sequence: CASSQRIGVPSYNEQFF.

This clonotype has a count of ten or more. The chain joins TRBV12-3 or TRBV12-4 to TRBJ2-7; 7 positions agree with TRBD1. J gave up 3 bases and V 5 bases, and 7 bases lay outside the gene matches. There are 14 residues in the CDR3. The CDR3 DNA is TGTGCCAGCAGTCACTGGGACAGAGTCTACGAGCAGTACTTC. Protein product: CASSHWDRVYEQYF.

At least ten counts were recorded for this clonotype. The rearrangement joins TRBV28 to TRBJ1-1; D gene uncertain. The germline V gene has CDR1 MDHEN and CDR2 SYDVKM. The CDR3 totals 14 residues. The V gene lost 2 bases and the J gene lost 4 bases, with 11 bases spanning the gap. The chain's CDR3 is CASSLARPATEAFF. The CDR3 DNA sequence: TGTGCCAGCAGTTTAGCCCGCCCGGCCACTGAAGCTTTCTTT. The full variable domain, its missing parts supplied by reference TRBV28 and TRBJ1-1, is DVKVTQSSRYLVKRTGEKVFLECVQDMDHENMFWYRQDPGLGLRLIYFSYDVKMKEKGDIPEGYSVSREKKERFSLILESASTNQTSMYLCASSLARPATEAFFGQGTRLTVV.

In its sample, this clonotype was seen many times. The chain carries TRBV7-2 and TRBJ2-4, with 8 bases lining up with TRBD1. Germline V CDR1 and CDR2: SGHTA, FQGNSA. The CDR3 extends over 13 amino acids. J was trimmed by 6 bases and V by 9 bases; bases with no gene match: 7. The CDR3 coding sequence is TGTGCCAGTCGAACTCAGGGGGCAAACATTCAGTACTTC. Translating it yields CASRTQGANIQYF.